Here is one TCR beta chain with its context. The sample originates from a study of cytomegalovirus exposure and HLA in healthy donors. The V segment lost 2 bases and the J segment 5 bases; nucleotides outside the gene matches: 17. The CDR3 extends over 19 amino acids. The germline V gene has CDR1 MDHEN and CDR2 SYDVKM. It was with 60 Vbeta and 13 Jbeta primers that the PCR ran. The method was immunoSEQ multiplex PCR; TCRdb's version includes in-frame clones alone and lacks a portion of them. The sample records roughly 150,000 clones, 80% to 90% being singletons. Sequenced material: PBMCs. The receptor was derived from a male donor in good health and CMV-seronegative. The rearrangement links TRBV28 to TRBJ2-5; 10 positions match TRBD1. CDR3: CASSLGDAGTGDWWETQYF. The DNA for the CDR3 is TGTGCCAGCAGTTTAGGCGATGCCGGGACAGGGGATTGGTGGGAGACCCAGTACTTC.